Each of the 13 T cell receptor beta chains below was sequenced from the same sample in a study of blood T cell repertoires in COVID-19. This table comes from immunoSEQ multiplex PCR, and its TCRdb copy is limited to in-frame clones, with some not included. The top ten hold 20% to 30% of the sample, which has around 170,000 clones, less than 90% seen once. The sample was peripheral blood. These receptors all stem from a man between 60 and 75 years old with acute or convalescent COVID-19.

The CDR3 DNA reads as TGTGCCAGCAGTCCGGACAGGGACTTGGTCTATGGCTACACCTTC. Translation: CASSPDRDLVYGYTF. The chain recombines TRBV2 with TRBJ1-2; 8 nucleotides match TRBD1. The CDR3 is made up of 15 amino acids. The germline gives CDR1 SNHLY, CDR2 FYNNEI. V dropped 5 bases and J dropped 4; count of bases not matched to a gene: 9.

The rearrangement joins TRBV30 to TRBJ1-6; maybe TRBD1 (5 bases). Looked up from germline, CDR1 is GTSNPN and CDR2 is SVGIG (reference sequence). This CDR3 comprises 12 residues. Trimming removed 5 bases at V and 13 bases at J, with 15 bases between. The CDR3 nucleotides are TGTGCCTGGTCGCGTAGGGGTGTCCCCCTCCACTTT. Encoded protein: CAWSRRGVPLHF. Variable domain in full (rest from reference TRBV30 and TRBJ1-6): SQTIHQWPATLVQPVGSPLSLECTVEGTSNPNLYWYRQAAGRGLQLLFYSVGIGQISSEVPQNLSASRPQDRQFILSSKKLLLSDSGFYLCAWSRRGVPLHFGNGTRLTVT.

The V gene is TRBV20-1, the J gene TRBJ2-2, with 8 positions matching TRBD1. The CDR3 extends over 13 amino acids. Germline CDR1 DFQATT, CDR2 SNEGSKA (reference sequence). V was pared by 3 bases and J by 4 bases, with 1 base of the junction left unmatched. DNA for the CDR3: TGCAGTGCTAGTCAGGGGGCCACCGGGGAGCTGTTTTTT. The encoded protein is CSASQGATGELFF.

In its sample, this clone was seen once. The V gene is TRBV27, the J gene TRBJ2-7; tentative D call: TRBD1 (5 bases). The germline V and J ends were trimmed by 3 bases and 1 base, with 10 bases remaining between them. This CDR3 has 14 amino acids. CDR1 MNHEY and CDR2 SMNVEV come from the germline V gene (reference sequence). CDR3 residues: CASSFIGASYEQYF. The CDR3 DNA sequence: TGTGCCAGCAGTTTTATAGGGGCTTCCTACGAGCAGTACTTC.

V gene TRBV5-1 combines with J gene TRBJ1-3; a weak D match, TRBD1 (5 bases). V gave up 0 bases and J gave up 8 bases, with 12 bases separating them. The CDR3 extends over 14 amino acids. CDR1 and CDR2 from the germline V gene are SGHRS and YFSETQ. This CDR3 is CASSLGGQFDTIYF. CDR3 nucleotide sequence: TGCGCCAGCAGCTTGGGAGGACAATTCGACACCATATATTTT. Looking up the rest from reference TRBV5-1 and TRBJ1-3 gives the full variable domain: KAGVTQTPRYLIKTRGQQVTLSCSPISGHRSVSWYQQTPGQGLQFLFEYFSETQRNKGNFPGRFSGRQFSNSRSEMNVSTLELGDSALYLCASSLGGQFDTIYFGEGSWLTVV.

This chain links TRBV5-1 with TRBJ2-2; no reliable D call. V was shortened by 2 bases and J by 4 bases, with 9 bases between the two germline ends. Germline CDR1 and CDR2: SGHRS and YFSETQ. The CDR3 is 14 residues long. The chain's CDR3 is CASSFGSFTGELFF. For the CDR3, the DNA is TGCGCCAGCAGCTTTGGCTCTTTCACCGGGGAGCTGTTTTTT.

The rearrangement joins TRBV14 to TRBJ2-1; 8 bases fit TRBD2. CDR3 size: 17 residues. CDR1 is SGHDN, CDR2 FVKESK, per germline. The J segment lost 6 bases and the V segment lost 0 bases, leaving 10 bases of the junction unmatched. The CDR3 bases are TGTGCCAGCAGCCAAGACCTCGGGGCGGGGGGCCGCAATGAGCAGTTCTTC. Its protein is CASSQDLGAGGRNEQFF.

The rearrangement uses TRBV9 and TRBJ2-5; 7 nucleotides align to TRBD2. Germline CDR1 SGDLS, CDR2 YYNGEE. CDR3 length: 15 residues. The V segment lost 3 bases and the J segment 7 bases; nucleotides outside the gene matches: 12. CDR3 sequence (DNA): TGTGCCAGCAGCGAGGGGAGGGGACTCGACTGGACCCAGTACTTC. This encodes CASSEGRGLDWTQYF.

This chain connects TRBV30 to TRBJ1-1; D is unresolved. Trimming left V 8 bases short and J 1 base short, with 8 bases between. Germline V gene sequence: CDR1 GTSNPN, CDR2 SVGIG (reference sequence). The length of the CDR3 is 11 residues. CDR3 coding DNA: TGTGCCAAGGGAGGGAACACTGAAGCTTTCTTT. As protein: CAKGGNTEAFF.

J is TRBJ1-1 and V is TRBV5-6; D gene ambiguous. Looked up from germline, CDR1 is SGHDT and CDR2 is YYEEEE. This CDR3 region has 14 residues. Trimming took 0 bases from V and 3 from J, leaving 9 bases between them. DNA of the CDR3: TGTGCCAGCAGCTTGGGAAGGAGGGACACTGAAGCTTTCTTT. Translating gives CASSLGRRDTEAFF.

This CDR3 reads CASSSILAGRETQYF. DNA of the CDR3: TGTGCCAGCAGCTCAATACTAGCGGGTCGTGAGACCCAGTACTTC. The gene calls are TRBV7-9 and TRBJ2-5; 9 bases line up with TRBD2. Per the germline V gene, CDR1 is SEHNR and CDR2 is FQNEAQ (reference sequence). V dropped 4 bases and J dropped 5; count of bases not matched to a gene: 8. This CDR3 comprises 15 residues.

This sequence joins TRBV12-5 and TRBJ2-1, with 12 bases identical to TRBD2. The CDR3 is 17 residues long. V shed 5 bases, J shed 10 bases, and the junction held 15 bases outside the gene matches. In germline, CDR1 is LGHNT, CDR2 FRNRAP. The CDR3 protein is CASGPPSLAGGRGEQFF. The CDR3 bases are TGTGCTAGTGGTCCCCCCTCTCTAGCGGGGGGGAGGGGAGAGCAGTTCTTC.

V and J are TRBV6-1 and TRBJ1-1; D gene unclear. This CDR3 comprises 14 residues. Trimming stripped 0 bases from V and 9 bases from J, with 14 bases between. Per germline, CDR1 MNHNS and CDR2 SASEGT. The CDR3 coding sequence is TGTGCCAGCAGTGAAGCGAACCGGGGTGAGCAAGCTTTCTTT. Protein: CASSEANRGEQAFF.